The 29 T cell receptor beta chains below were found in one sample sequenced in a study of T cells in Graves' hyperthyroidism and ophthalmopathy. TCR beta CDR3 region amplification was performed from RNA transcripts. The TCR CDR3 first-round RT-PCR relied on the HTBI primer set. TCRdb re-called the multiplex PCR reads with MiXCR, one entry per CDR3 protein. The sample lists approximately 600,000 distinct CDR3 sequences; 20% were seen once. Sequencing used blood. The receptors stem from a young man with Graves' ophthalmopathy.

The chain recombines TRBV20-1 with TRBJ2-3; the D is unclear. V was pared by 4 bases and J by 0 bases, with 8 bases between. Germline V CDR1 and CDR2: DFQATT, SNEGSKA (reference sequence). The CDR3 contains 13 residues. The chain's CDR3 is CSATGPSTDTQYF. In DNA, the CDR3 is TGCAGTGCTACCGGGCCTAGCACAGATACGCAGTATTTT.

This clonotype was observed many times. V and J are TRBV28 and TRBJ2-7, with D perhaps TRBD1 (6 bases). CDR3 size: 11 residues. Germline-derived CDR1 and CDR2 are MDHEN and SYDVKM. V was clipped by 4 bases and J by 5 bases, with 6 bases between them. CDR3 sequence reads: CASSYRDEQYF. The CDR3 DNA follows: TGTGCCAGCAGTTACAGGGACGAGCAGTACTTC.

CDR3 nucleotides: TGTGCCAGCTGGGGGGGGCACGAGCAGTACTTC. It yields the protein CASWGGHEQYF. This chain joins TRBV2 and TRBJ2-7; TRBD2 might be the D (7 bases). The CDR3 runs to 11 residues. The V and J ends lost 8 bases and 5 bases respectively, with 10 bases between them. CDR1 and CDR2 from the germline V gene are SNHLY and FYNNEI.

The CDR3, as DNA: TGTGCCAGCACGCAGGGGTATAGCAATCAGCCCCAGCATTTT. It codes for CASTQGYSNQPQHF. The V and J genes are TRBV6-1 and TRBJ1-5, with a weak D call TRBD1 (6 bases). Germline values: CDR1 MNHNS, CDR2 SASEGT. The V and J ends lost 7 bases and 0 bases respectively, with 10 bases between them. The CDR3 has 14 amino acids.

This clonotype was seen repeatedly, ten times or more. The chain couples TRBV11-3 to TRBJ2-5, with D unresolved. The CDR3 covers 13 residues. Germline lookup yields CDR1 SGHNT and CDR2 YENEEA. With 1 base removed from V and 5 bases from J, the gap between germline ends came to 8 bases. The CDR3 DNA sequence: TGTGCCAGCAGCTTAGTCGGTGGGGAGACCCAGTACTTC. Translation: CASSLVGGETQYF.

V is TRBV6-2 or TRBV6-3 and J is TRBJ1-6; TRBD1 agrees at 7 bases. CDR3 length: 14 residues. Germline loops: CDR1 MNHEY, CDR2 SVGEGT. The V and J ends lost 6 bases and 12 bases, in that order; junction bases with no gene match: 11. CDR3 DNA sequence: TGTGCCAGCAGCCGCGGACAGGCACAAGGACCCCTCCACTTT. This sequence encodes CASSRGQAQGPLHF.

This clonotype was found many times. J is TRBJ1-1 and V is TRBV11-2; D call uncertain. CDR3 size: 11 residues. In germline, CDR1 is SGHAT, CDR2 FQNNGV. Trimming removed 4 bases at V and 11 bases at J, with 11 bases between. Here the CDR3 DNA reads TGTGCCAGCAGCTCCAAGAATACGGCTTTCTTT. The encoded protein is CASSSKNTAFF.

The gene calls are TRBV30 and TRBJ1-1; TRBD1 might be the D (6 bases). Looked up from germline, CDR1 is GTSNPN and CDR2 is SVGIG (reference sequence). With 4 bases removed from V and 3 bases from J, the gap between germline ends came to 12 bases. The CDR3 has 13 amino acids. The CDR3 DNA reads TGTGCCTGGAACCTGGGGGCTCACACTGAAGCTTTCTTT. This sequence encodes CAWNLGAHTEAFF.

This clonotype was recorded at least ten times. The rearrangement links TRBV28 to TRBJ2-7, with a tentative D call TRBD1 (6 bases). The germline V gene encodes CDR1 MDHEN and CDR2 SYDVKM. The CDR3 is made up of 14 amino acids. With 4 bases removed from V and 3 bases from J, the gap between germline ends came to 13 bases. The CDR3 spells CASSYPGTLYEQYF. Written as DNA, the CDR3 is TGTGCCAGCAGTTACCCCGGGACACTCTACGAGCAGTACTTC.

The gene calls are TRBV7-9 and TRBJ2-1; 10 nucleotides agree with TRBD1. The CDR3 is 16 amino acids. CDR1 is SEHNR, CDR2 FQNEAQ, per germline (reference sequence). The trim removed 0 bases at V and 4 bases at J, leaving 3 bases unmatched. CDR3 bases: TGTGCCAGCAGCTTAGCGGGGGGACAGGGGTACAATGAGCAGTTCTTC. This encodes CASSLAGGQGYNEQFF.

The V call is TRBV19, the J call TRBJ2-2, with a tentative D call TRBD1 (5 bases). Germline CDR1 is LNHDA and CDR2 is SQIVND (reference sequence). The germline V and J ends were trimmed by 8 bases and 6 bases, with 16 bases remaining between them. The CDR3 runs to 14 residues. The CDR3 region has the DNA TGTGCCAGTTCGAACCAGGGTGGGGCCGGGGAGCTGTTTTTT. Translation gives CASSNQGGAGELFF.

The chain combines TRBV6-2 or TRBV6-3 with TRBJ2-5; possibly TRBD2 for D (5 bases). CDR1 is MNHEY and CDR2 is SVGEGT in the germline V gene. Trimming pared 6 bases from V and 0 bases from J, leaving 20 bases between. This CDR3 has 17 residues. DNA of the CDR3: TGTGCCAGCAGCCTAAGTGGAATAGCGATGTACCAAGAGACCCAGTACTTC. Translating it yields CASSLSGIAMYQETQYF.

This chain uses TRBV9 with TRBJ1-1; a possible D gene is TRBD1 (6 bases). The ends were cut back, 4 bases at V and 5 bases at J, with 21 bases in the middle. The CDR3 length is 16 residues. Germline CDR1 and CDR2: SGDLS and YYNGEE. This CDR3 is CASSRRGRGFGTEAFF. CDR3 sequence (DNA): TGTGCCAGCAGCCGCCGGGGCAGGGGATTTGGTACTGAAGCTTTCTTT. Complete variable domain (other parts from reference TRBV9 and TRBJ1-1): DSGVTQTPKHLITATGQRVTLRCSPRSGDLSVYWYQQSLDQGLQFLIQYYNGEERAKGNILERFSAQQFPDLHSELNLSSLELGDSALYFCASSRRGRGFGTEAFFGQGTRLTVV.

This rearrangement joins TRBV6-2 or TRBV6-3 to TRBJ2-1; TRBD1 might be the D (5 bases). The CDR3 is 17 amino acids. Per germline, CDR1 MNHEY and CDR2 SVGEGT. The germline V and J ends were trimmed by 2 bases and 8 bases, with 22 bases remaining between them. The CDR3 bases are TGTGCCAGCAGTTACGTACGACAGAAAAGGACATACGATGAGCAGTTCTTC. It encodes CASSYVRQKRTYDEQFF.

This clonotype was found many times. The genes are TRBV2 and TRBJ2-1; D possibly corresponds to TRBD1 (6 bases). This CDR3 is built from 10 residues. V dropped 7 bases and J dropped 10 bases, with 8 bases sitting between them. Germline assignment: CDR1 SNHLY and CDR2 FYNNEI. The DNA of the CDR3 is TGTGCCAGCATGAGGGGGGAGCAGTTCTTC. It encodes CASMRGEQFF.

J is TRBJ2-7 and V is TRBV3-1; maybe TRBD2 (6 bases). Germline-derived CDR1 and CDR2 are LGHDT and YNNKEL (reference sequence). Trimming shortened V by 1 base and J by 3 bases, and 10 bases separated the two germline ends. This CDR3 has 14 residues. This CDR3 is CASSQGLGGYEQYF. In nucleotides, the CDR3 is TGTGCCAGCAGCCAAGGACTAGGAGGCTACGAGCAGTACTTC.

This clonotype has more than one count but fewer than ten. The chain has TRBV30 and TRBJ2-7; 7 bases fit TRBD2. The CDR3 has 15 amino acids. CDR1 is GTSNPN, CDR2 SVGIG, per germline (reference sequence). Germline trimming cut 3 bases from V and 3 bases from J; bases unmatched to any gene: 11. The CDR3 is CAWSGGINPHYEQYF. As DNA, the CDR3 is TGTGCCTGGAGCGGGGGGATTAACCCACACTACGAGCAGTACTTC. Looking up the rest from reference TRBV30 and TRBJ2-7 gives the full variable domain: SQTIHQWPATLVQPVGSPLSLECTVEGTSNPNLYWYRQAAGRGLQLLFYSVGIGQISSEVPQNLSASRPQDRQFILSSKKLLLSDSGFYLCAWSGGINPHYEQYFGPGTRLTVT.

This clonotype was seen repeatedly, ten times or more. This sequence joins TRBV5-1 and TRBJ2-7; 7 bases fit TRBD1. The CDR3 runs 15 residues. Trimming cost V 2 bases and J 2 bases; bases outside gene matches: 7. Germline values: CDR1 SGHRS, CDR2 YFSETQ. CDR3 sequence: CASSFDRTGTYEQYF. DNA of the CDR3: TGCGCCAGCAGCTTTGACCGGACAGGAACCTACGAGCAGTACTTC. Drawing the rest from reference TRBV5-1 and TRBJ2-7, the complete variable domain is KAGVTQTPRYLIKTRGQQVTLSCSPISGHRSVSWYQQTPGQGLQFLFEYFSETQRNKGNFPGRFSGRQFSNSRSEMNVSTLELGDSALYLCASSFDRTGTYEQYFGPGTRLTVT.

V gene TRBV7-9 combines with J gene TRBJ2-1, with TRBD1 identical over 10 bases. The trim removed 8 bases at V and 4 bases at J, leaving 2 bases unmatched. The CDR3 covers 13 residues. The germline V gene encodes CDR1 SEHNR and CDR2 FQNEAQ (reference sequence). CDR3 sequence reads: CASGTGVYNEQFF. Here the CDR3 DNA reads TGTGCCAGCGGGACAGGGGTTTACAATGAGCAGTTCTTC.

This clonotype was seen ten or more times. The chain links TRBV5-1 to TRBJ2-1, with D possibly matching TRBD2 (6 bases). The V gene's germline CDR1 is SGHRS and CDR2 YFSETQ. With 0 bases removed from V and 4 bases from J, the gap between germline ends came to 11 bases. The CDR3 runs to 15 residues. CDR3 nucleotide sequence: TGCGCCAGCAGCTTGGATAGCGGTAATTACAATGAGCAGTTCTTC. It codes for CASSLDSGNYNEQFF.

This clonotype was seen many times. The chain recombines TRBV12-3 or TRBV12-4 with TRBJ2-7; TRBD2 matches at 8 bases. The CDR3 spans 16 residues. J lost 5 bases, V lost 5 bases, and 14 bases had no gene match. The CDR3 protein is CASSLAGGGAMDEQYF. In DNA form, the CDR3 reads TGTGCCAGCAGTCTGGCGGGAGGTGGGGCTATGGACGAGCAGTACTTC.

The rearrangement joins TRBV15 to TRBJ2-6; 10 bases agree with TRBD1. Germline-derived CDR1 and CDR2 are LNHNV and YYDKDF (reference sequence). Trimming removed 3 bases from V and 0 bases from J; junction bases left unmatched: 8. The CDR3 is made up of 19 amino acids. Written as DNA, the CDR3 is TGTGCCACCAGCAGGACAGGGGGCACCCTCGGCTCTGGGGCCAACGTCCTGACTTTC. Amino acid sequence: CATSRTGGTLGSGANVLTF.

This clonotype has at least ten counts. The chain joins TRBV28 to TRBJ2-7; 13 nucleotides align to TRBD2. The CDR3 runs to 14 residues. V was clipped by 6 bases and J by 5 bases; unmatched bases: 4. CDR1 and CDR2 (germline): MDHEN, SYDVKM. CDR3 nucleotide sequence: TGTGCCAGCAGCCCCGGGACTAGCGGGAACGAGCAGTACTTC. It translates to CASSPGTSGNEQYF.

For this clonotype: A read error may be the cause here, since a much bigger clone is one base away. The CDR3 nucleotides read TGTGCCAGCAGCCGGACCCACAATGAGCAGTTCTTC. It translates to CASSRTHNEQFF. This chain uses TRBV11-1 with TRBJ2-1; D is unclear. Trimming shortened V by 5 bases and J by 5 bases, and 7 bases separated the two germline ends. The CDR3 consists of 12 residues. Germline lookup yields CDR1 SGHAT and CDR2 FQDESV (reference sequence).

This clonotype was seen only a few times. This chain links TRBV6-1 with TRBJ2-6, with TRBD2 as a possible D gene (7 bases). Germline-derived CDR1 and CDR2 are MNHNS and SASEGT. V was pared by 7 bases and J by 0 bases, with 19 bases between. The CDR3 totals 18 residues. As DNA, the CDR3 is TGTGCCAGCAACAAGAGGGGGGGTCCCTTCTCTGGGGCCAACGTCCTGACTTTC. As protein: CASNKRGGPFSGANVLTF.

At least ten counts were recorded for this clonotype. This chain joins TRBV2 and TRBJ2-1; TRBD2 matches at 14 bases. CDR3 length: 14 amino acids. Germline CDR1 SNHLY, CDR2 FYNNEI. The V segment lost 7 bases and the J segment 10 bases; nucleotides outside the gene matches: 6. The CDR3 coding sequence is TGTGCCAGCACAGGGACTAGCGGGAGTGGCGAGCAGTTCTTC. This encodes CASTGTSGSGEQFF.

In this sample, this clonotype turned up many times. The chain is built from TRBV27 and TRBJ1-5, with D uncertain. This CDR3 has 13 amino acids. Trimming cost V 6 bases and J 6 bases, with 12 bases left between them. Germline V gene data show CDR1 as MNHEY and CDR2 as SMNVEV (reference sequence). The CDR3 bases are TGTGCCAGCAGCCGAGCTGCGGGTCAGCCCCAGCATTTT. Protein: CASSRAAGQPQHF.

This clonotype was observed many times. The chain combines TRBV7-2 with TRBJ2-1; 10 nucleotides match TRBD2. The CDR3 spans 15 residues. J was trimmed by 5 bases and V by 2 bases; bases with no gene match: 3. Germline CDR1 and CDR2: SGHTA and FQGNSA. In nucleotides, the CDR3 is TGTGCCAGCAGCTTAACTAGCGGGACCAACAATGAGCAGTTCTTC. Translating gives CASSLTSGTNNEQFF. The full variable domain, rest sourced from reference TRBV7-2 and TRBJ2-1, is GAGVSQSPSNKVTEKGKDVELRCDPISGHTALYWYRQSLGQGLEFLIYFQGNSAPDKSGLPSDRFSAERTGGSVSTLTIQRTQQEDSAVYLCASSLTSGTNNEQFFGPGTRLTVL.

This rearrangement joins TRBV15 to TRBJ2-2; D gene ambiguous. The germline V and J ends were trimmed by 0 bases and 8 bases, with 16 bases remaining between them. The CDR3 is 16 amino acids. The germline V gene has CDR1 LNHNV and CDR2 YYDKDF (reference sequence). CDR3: CATSRDRSILGGELFF. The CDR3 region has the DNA TGTGCCACCAGCAGAGATAGGTCAATCTTAGGGGGGGAGCTGTTTTTT.